This TCR beta chain was found in a study of shared clonotypes between healthy human individuals (dated by TCRdb to about 2020). Study-wide context: The cohort included a few men and a couple of women between 18 and 49 years of age. To estimate repertoire size and how much clonotype sharing occurs between individuals, the study deeply sequenced the blood TCR repertoires of five healthy adults. For each donor, three plates each were used for CD4 naive and CD4 memory, two plates were used for CD8 naive, and one plate was used for CD8 memory. Leukapheresis yielded between about 0.94 and 10 billion PBMCs per donor. To increase sequencing depth and limit assay-specific biases, different laboratories used diverse techniques to prepare libraries and sequence TCR repertoires. Beyond this particular receptor, the publication reports: Only blood was sampled, and tissue TCR repertoires likely differ from those in blood. Because the study included a small number of donors, the genetic and exposure-history diversity represented was limited. Compared with non-shared clonotypes, clonotypes shared by all four sorted-subset donors had higher generation probabilities. When a handful of donors were compared, the shared fraction of clonotypes was 5% to 6.5% for naive CD4, 3.5% to 4% for naive CD8, about 2.4% for memory CD4, and less than 0.5% for memory CD8. Pairwise subsampling led to the expectation that sequencing depth would affect the degree of clonotype sharing among donors. Naive subsets generally had larger estimated clonotype richness than memory subsets. Even with the large sequencing depth, rarefaction of the sorted-subset datasets indicated that sequencing was incomplete.

A note on this clone: Its recognized antigen is unknown. No much larger clonotype is one base removed from it; base qualities were not supplied.

TCR CDR3 regions were amplified from genomic DNA by multiplex PCR using the deep immunoSEQ assay. For each cell subset, the extracted genomic DNA was distributed evenly across all wells of several immunoSEQ 96-well plates, and each plate served as one replicate. For sorted subsets, approximately 200 ng of genomic DNA, equivalent to about 30,000 T cell genomes, went into each replicate PCR. Purified libraries were measured with a Qubit 3.0 fluorometer, size-checked on a Bioanalyzer 2100, and measured again with the KAPA Library Quantification kit. A separate single-read 150-cycle Illumina NextSeq 550 flow cell was used to sequence each immunoSEQ 96-well plate. As for how the authors treated the data: Because the immunoSEQ output included only junctional sequences and no quality scores, the filtering could not be the same as the filtering used for full-length reads. Sequences were annotated with PyIR, a Python wrapper for IgBLAST v1.9, using IMGT germline references to assign V/J genes and CDR3. Reads with weak V/J assignments (E-value above 1e-6), missing CDR3, stop codons, out-of-frame junctions, or ambiguous translated residues were removed. A V3J clonotype was defined by an identical inferred V gene, J gene, and CDR3 amino acid sequence. To compute the percentage overlap between repertoires, the number of shared unique clonotypes was divided by the size of the smaller repertoire. Richness of each repertoire was evaluated using RTK rarefaction, the Chao1 estimator, and Recon v2.1 estimates of unobserved clonotypes. Generation probabilities for all TCRbeta clonotypes obtained by the gDNA method from a handful of donors were computed using OLGA. The immuneACCESS repertoire file appears here via TCRdb, limited to in-frame rearrangements. These files lack a portion of the clones; in checked studies, under half of the deficit traces to unresolved V genes, and the cause of the others is not known. That table is the source of V, J and clone size, and D and trimming were worked out from the DNA. Here the sample has about 1,800,000 clones; less than 95% occur a single time. Clones ranked in the top ten supply roughly 1.2% of the sample.

CD8 naive samples were obtained by positive selection for CCR7 among CD45RO-negative cells, yielding a CD45RA+CCR7+ population from which TemRA cells were excluded. The donors were healthy, HIV-negative adults with no recently reported acute infections or vaccinations. Every donor was a Caucasian adult living in Nashville, Tennessee, USA. After blood collection by leukapheresis, PBMCs were isolated using Ficoll-Histopaque density gradient centrifugation and then cryopreserved in the vapor phase of liquid nitrogen. Analytical flow cytometry was used to check the purity and quantity of each magnetically sorted T cell population. Each sorted fraction had its genomic DNA isolated and then quantified by UV absorbance on a Nanodrop 2000c. Trimming costs V 4 bases and J 0 bases, and their ends lie 9 bases apart. Taken from the germline V gene, the CDR1 and CDR2 loops are MDHEN and SYDVKM. Taken from cysteine to phenylalanine, the CDR3 has 15 residues. Here the CDR3 DNA is all that survives: 45 bases in frame from base 1.

The sample consisted of naive CD8+ T cells sorted from blood. Interpreted using the paper, the cell subset or site label stands for: CD45RA+CCR7+. The chain is assembled from TRBV28 and TRBJ2-2, and TRBD1 may be the D gene, going by 6 matching bases. The sequence came from a man between 18 and 35 years old in good health. The CDR3 region has the sequence CASSSRTANTGELFF. The bases read TGTGCCAGCAGTTCCCGGACAGCGAACACCGGGGAGCTGTTTTTT.